Below are 5 T cell receptor beta chains sequenced from a single sample in a study of T cells in Graves' hyperthyroidism and ophthalmopathy. The TCR beta CDR3 regions underwent amplification using RNA transcripts as the source. First-round RT-PCR with HTBI primers amplified the TCR CDR3 region. TCRdb reanalysed the multiplex PCR reads using MiXCR and keeps one entry per CDR3 protein. The sample consists of approximately 380,000 distinct CDR3 sequences, around 18% of them appearing once. The material sequenced was blood. These receptors all come from a man aged 18 to 30 with Graves' ophthalmopathy.

This clonotype occurred many times. The chain recombines TRBV28 with TRBJ1-5; D not resolved. V was clipped by 2 bases and J by 4 bases, with 9 bases between them. The CDR3 is made up of 14 amino acids. Germline V CDR1 and CDR2: MDHEN, SYDVKM. CDR3: CASSLELRNQPQHF. In DNA form, the CDR3 reads TGTGCCAGCAGTTTAGAACTCCGTAATCAGCCCCAGCATTTT.

This clonotype was recorded many times. This chain links TRBV6-1 with TRBJ2-3, with TRBD2 matching 7 bases. This CDR3 has 16 residues. CDR1 is MNHNS and CDR2 is SASEGT in the germline V gene. The trim removed 4 bases at V and 2 bases at J, leaving 9 bases unmatched. The CDR3 is CASSASGTSSTDTQYF. The DNA of the CDR3 is TGTGCCAGCAGTGCAAGCGGGACTTCGTCCACAGATACGCAGTATTTT.

The genes are TRBV12-3 or TRBV12-4 and TRBJ1-1, with a weak D call TRBD1 (6 bases). Trimming left V 4 bases short and J 9 bases short, with 15 bases between. The CDR3 has 13 amino acids. The CDR3 bases are TGTGCCAGCAGTTCTGTGGGGGCTTGGAAAGCTTTCTTT. As protein: CASSSVGAWKAFF.

This clonotype appeared many times. V usage is TRBV13 and J usage is TRBJ2-7; either TRBD1 or TRBD2 may fit D (7 bases each). The CDR3 length is 16 residues. Trimming removed 0 bases at V and 6 bases at J, with 18 bases between. CDR1 is PRHDT, CDR2 FYEKMQ, per germline (reference sequence). The CDR3 protein is CASSLGRQGGKSEQYF. The CDR3 nucleotides read TGTGCCAGCAGCTTAGGCCGACAGGGAGGGAAATCCGAGCAGTACTTC.

Ten or more counts support this clonotype. This rearrangement joins TRBV18 to TRBJ2-3, with D perhaps TRBD1 (8 bases). Germline CDR1 is KGHSH and CDR2 is LQKENI. Trimming stripped 2 bases from V and 4 bases from J, with 13 bases between. The CDR3 consists of 15 residues. The CDR3 sequence is CASSPTGGGPDTQYF. The CDR3 bases are TGTGCCAGCTCACCAACAGGGGGGGGCCCAGATACGCAGTATTTT.